The clone carrying this T cell receptor (beta chain) was picked up one time. The data are from a study of blood T cell repertoires in COVID-19. The CDR3 contains 13 residues. Germline CDR1 reads LNHDA; CDR2 reads SQIVND (reference sequence). The V and J ends lost 6 bases and 10 bases, in that order; junction bases with no gene match: 11. Repertoires were generated with immunoSEQ multiplex PCR, while TCRdb's copy carries only in-frame clones and drops some. The sample lists 150,000 to 200,000 clones, roughly 84% seen once, with under 15% in the top ten. The sample comprised PBMCs or T cells enriched from blood (not recorded which). V usage is TRBV19 and J usage is TRBJ1-2, with TRBD1 matching over 7 bases. The clonotype was recovered from a woman aged 60-75 years who had recovered from COVID-19. The CDR3 DNA is TGTGCCAGTAGGAAGGGGGCGAGGGATGACTACACCTTC. Encoded protein: CASRKGARDDYTF.